The clone carrying this T cell receptor beta chain showed up just a few times. The data belong to a study of PD-1 blockade in classical Hodgkin lymphoma. Profiling relied on immunoSEQ multiplex PCR, and the TCRdb table lists in-frame clones only, not all of them. The sample includes more than 85,000 clones, roughly nine tenths of them seen just once. Stated time point: cycle 4 day 1 (C4D1), after less than 7 weeks of nivolumab. Brentuximab vedotin exposure varied, and every patient relapsed after autologous stem cell transplantation. The best responses consisted of complete response, partial response or progressive disease. CDR1 SGHRS and CDR2 YFSETQ come from the germline V gene. J was trimmed by 2 bases and V by 0 bases; bases with no gene match: 4. The CDR3 spans 16 residues.

J is TRBJ2-3 and V is TRBV5-1, with 9 nucleotides matching TRBD2. The receptor comes from a human donor with classical Hodgkin lymphoma. Sequenced here: peripheral blood mononuclear cells (PBMCs), sampled before the fourth cycle of nivolumab. The CDR3 DNA reads as TGCGCCAGCAGCTTGGGACTAGCGGTATTCACAGATACGCAGTATTTT. Its protein product is CASSLGLAVFTDTQYF.